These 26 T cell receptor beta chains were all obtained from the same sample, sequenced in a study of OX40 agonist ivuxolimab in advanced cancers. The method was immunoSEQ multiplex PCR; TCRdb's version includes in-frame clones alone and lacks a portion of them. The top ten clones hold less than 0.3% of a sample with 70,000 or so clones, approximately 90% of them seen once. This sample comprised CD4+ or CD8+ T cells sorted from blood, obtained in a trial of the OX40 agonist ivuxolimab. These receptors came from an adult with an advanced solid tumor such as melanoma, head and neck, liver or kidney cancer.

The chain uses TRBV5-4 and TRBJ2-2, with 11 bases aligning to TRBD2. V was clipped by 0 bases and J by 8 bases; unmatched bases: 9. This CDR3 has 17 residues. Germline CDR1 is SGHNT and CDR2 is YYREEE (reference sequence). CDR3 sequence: CASSLDSGRAHVGELFF. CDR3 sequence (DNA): TGTGCCAGCAGCTTGGATAGCGGGAGGGCCCACGTAGGGGAGCTGTTTTTT.

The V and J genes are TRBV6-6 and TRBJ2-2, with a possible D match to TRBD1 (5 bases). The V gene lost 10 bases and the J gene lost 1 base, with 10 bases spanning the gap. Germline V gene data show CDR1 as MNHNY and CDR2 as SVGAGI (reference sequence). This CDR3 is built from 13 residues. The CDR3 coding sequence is TGTGCCATCCGACAGCTGAACACCGGGGAGCTGTTTTTT. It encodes CAIRQLNTGELFF.

For the CDR3, the DNA is TGCGCCAGCAGCTTACTGGCAGATACGCAGTATTTT. Translating gives CASSLLADTQYF. J is TRBJ2-3 and V is TRBV5-1; the D is unclear. V shed 2 bases and J shed 4 bases, with 5 bases lying between them. The CDR3 loop spans 12 amino acids. Looked up from germline, CDR1 is SGHRS and CDR2 is YFSETQ.

The CDR3 protein is CASSPDRGRETQYF. CDR3 sequence (DNA): TGTGCCAGCAGCCCAGACAGGGGGCGAGAGACCCAGTACTTC. The chain links TRBV7-3 to TRBJ2-5; 10 nucleotides line up with TRBD1. Trimming at V came to 5 bases and at J to 4 bases, leaving 4 bases not matched to a gene. The CDR3 runs 14 residues. Germline CDR1 is SGHTA and CDR2 is FQGTGA.

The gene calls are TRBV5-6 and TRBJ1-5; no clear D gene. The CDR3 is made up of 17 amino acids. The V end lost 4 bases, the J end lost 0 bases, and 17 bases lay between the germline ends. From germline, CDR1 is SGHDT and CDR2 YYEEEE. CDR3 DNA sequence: TGTGCCAGCAGCCGGGCCTTAGGAATGGGTAGCAATCAGCCCCAGCATTTT. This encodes CASSRALGMGSNQPQHF. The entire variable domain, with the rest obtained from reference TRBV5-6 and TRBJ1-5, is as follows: DAGVTQSPTHLIKTRGQQVTLRCSPKSGHDTVSWYQQALGQGPQFIFQYYEEEERQRGNFPDRFSGHQFPNYSSELNVNALLLGDSALYLCASSRALGMGSNQPQHFGDGTRLSIL.

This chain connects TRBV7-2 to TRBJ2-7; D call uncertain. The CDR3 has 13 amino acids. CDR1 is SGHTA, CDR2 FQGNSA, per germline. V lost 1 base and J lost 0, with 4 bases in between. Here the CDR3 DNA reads TGTGCCAGCAGCTTAGACAGCTCCTACGAGCAGTACTTC. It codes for CASSLDSSYEQYF.

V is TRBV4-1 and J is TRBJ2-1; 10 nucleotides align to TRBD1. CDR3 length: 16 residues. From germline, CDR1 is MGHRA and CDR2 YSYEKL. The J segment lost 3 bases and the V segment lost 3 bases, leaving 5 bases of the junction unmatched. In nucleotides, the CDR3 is TGCGCCAGCAGCCACGGAGACAGGGGGCTCTACAATGAGCAGTTCTTC. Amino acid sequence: CASSHGDRGLYNEQFF.

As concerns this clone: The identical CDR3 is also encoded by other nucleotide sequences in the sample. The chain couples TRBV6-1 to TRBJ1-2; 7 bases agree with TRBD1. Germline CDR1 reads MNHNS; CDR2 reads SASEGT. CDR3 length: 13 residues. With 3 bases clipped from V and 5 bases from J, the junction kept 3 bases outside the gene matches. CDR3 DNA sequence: TGTGCCAGCAGTGAGGGACAGTCTTATGGCTACACCTTC. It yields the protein CASSEGQSYGYTF.

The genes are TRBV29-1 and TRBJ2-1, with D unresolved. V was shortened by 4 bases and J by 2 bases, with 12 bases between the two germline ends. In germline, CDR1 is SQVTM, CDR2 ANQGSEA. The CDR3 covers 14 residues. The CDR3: CSVGLVGAYNEQFF. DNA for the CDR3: TGCAGCGTTGGGTTAGTCGGCGCCTACAATGAGCAGTTCTTC.

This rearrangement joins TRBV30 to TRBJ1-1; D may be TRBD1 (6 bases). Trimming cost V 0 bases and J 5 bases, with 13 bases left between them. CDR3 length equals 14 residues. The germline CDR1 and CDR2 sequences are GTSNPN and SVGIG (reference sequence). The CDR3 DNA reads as TGTGCCTGGAGTGTAGCCAGGGGAGGAACTGAAGCTTTCTTT. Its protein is CAWSVARGGTEAFF.

The CDR3 loop reads CASSQEGFRRQYF. Here the CDR3 DNA reads TGCGCCAGCAGCCAAGAGGGTTTCAGGCGGCAGTACTTC. This chain joins TRBV4-1 and TRBJ2-7; D uncertain. The CDR3 has 13 residues. Germline V gene data show CDR1 as MGHRA and CDR2 as YSYEKL. The germline V and J ends were trimmed by 0 bases and 9 bases, with 12 bases remaining between them.

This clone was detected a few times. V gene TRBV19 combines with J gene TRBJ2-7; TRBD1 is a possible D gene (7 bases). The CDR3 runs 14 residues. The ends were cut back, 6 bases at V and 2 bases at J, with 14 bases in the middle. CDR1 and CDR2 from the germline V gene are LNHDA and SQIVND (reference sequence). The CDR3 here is CASRAQGGTYEQYF. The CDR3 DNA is TGTGCCAGTAGGGCGCAGGGGGGTACCTACGAGCAGTACTTC. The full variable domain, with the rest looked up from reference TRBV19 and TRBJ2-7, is DGGITQSPKYLFRKEGQNVTLSCEQNLNHDAMYWYRQDPGQGLRLIYYSQIVNDFQKGDIAEGYSVSREKKESFPLTVTSAQKNPTAFYLCASRAQGGTYEQYFGPGTRLTVT.

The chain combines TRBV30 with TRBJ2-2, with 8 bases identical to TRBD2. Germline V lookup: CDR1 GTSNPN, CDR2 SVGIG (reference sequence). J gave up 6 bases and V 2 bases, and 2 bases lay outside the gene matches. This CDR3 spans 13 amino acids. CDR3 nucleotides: TGTGCCTGGAGTAGCGGGAGCCCCGGGGAGCTGTTTTTT. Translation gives CAWSSGSPGELFF.

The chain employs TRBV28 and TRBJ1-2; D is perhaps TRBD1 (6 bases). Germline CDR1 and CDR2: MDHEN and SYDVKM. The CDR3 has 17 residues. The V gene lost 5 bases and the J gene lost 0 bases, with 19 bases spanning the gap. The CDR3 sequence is CASSLPSVGHPNYGYTF. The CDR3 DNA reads TGTGCCAGCAGTCTCCCTTCGGTGGGACACCCTAACTATGGCTACACCTTC.

CDR3 sequence reads: CASSEWGADRQPQHF. As DNA, the CDR3 is TGTGCCAGCAGTGAATGGGGGGCCGACAGGCAGCCCCAGCATTTT. The genes are TRBV6-1 and TRBJ1-5, with D tentatively TRBD1 (6 bases). From germline, CDR1 is MNHNS and CDR2 SASEGT. The CDR3 runs to 15 residues. The V end lost 2 bases, the J end lost 7 bases, and 15 bases lay between the germline ends.

CDR3 coding DNA: TGTGCCTGGAGTCCTCGACAGGGAGATCAGCCCCAGCATTTT. As protein: CAWSPRQGDQPQHF. This chain links TRBV30 with TRBJ1-5, with 7 bases lining up with TRBD1. CDR1 and CDR2 (germline): GTSNPN, SVGIG (reference sequence). Trimming at V came to 2 bases and at J to 5 bases, leaving 6 bases not matched to a gene. The CDR3 consists of 14 residues.

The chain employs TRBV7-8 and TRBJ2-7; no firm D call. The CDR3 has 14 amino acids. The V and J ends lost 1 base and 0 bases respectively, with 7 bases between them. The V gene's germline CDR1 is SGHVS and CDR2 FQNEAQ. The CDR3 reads CASSLGQASYEQYF. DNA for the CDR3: TGTGCCAGCAGCTTAGGCCAGGCCTCCTACGAGCAGTACTTC.

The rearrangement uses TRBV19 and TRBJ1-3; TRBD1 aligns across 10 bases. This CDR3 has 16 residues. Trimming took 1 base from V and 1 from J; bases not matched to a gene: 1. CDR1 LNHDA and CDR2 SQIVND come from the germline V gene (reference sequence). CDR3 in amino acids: CASSIGQGASGNTIYF. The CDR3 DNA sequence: TGTGCCAGTAGTATAGGACAGGGGGCTTCTGGAAACACCATATATTTT.

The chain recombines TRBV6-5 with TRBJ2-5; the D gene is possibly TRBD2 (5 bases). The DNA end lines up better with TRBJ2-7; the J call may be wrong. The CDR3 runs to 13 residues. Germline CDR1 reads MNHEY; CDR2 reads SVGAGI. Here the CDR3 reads CASSAGKSYEQYF. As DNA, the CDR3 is TGTGCCAGCAGTGCCGGGAAATCCTACGAGCAGTACTTC.

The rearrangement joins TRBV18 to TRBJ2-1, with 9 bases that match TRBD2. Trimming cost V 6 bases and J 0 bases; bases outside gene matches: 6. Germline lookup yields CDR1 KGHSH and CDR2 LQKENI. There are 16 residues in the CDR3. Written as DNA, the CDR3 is TGTGCCAGCTCGCAACTAGCGGGTTACTCCTACAATGAGCAGTTCTTC. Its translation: CASSQLAGYSYNEQFF.

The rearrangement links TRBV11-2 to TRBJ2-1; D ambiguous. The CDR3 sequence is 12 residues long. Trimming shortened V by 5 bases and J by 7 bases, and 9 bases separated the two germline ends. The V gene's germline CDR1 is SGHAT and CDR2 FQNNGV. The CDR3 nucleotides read TGTGCCAGCAGCCCACAGAGGAATGAGCAGTTCTTC. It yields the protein CASSPQRNEQFF.

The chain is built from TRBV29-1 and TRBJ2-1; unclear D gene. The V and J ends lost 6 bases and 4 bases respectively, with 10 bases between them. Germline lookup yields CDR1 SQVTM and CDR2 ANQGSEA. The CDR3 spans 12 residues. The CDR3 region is CSVGRIYNEQFF. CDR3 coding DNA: TGCAGCGTGGGCAGGATTTACAATGAGCAGTTCTTC.

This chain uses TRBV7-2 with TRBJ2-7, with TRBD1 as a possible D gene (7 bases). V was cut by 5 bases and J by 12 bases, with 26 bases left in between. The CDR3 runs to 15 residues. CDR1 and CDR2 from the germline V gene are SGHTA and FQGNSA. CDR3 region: CASSHRQGGRDHWYF. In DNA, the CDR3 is TGTGCCAGCAGCCACCGGCAGGGGGGACGCGACCATTGGTACTTC.

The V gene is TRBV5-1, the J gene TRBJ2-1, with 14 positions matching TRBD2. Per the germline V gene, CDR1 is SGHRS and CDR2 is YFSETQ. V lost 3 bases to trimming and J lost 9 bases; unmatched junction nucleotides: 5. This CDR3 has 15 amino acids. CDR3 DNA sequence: TGCGCCAGCAGCTCGGGACTAGCGGGAGTAGGTGAGCAGTTCTTC. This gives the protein CASSSGLAGVGEQFF. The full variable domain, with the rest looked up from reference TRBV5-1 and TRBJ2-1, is KAGVTQTPRYLIKTRGQQVTLSCSPISGHRSVSWYQQTPGQGLQFLFEYFSETQRNKGNFPGRFSGRQFSNSRSEMNVSTLELGDSALYLCASSSGLAGVGEQFFGPGTRLTVL.

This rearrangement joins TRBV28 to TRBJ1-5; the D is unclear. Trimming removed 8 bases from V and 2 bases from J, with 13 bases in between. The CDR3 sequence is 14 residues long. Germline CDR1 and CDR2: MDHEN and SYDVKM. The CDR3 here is CASGTGVGNQPQHF. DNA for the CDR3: TGTGCCAGCGGTACCGGAGTCGGCAATCAGCCCCAGCATTTT.

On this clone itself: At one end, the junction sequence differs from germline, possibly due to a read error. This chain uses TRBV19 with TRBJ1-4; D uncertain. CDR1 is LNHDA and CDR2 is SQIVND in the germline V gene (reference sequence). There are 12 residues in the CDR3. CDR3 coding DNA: TGTGCCAGTAGTGCCGGGCCGATGAAACTGCTTTTT. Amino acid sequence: CASSAGPMKLLF.